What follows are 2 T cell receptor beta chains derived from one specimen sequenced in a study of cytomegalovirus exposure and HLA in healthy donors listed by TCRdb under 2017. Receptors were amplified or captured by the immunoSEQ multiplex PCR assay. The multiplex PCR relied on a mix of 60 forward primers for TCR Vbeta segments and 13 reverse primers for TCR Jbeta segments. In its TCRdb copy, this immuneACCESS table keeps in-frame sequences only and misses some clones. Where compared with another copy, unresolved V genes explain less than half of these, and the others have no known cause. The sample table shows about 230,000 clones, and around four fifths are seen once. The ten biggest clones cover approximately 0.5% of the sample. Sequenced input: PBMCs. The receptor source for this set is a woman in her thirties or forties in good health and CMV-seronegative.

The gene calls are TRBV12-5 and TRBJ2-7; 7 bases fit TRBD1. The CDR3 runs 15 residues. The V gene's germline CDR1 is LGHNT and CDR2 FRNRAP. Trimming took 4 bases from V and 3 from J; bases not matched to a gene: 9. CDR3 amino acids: CASGYSGTVGYEQYF. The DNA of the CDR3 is TGTGCTAGTGGTTACTCCGGGACAGTGGGCTACGAGCAGTACTTC.

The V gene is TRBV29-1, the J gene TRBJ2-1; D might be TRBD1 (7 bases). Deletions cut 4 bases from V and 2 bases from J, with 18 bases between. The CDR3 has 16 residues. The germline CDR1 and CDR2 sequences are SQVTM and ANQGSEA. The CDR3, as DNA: TGCAGCGTTGGAGGGTTACAGGGGACTGCCTACAATGAGCAGTTCTTC. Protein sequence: CSVGGLQGTAYNEQFF.